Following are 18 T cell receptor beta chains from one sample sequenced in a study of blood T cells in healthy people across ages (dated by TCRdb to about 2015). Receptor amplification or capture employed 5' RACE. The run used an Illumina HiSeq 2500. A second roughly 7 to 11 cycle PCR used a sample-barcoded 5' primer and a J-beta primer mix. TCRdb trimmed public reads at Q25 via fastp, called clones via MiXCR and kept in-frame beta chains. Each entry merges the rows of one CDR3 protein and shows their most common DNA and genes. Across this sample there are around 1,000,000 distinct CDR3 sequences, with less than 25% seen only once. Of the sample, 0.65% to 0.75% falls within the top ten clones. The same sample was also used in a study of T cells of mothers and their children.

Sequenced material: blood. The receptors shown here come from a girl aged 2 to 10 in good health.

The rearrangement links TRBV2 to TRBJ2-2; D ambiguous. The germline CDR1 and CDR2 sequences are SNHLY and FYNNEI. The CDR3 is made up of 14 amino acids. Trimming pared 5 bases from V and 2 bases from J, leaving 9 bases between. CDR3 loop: CASSSVQNTGELFF. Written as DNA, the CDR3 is TGTGCCAGCAGTTCAGTTCAAAACACCGGGGAGCTGTTTTTT.

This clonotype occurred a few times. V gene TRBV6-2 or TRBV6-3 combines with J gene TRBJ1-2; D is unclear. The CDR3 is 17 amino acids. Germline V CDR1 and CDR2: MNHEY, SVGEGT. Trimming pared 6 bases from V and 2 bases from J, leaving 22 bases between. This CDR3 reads CASSPSVAEASNYGYTF. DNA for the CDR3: TGTGCCAGCAGCCCCTCGGTGGCCGAAGCATCAAACTATGGCTACACCTTC.

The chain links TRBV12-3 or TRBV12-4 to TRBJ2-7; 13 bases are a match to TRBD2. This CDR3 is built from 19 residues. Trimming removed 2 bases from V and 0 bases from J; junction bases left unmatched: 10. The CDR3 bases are TGTGCCAGCAGTTTAATCTTTGGGACTAGCGGGGTTAACTCCTACGAGCAGTACTTC. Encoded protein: CASSLIFGTSGVNSYEQYF.

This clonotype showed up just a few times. CDR3 nucleotide sequence: TGTGCAGCAGTTTCAGAATTGAGCACAGATACGCAGTATTTT. Translated: CAAVSELSTDTQYF. The rearrangement uses TRBV2 and TRBJ2-3; no firm D call. The CDR3 is made up of 14 amino acids. Germline V gene data show CDR1 as SNHLY and CDR2 as FYNNEI.

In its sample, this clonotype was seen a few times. The CDR3 sequence: CASSLERGAYEQYF. The CDR3 bases are TGTGCCAGCAGCTTAGAGAGGGGAGCCTACGAGCAGTACTTC. This sequence joins TRBV11-2 and TRBJ2-5; D might be TRBD1 or TRBD2, each matching 5 bases. The J call may be incorrect, as the DNA end agrees better with TRBJ2-7. Per germline, CDR1 SGHAT and CDR2 FQNNGV. This CDR3 comprises 14 residues.

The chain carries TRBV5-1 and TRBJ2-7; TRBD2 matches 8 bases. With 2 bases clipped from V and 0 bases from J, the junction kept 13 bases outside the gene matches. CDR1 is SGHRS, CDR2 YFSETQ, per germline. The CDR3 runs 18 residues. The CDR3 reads CASSLEIPRGEISYEQYF. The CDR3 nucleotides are TGCGCCAGCAGCTTAGAGATCCCGCGGGGGGAGATCTCCTACGAGCAGTACTTC.

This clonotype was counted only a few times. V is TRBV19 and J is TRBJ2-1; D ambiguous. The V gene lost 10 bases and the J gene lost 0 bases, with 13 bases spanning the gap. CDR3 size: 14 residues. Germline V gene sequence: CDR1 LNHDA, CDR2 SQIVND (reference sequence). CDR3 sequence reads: CATAFLGSYNEQFF. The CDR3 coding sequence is TGTGCCACGGCGTTTTTGGGCTCCTACAATGAGCAGTTCTTC.

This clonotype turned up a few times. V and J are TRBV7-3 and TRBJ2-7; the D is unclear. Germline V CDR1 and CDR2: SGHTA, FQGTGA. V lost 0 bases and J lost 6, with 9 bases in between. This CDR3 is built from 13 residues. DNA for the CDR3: TGTGCCAGCAGCTTAACTGCGGCCTCCGAGCAGTACTTC. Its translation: CASSLTAASEQYF.

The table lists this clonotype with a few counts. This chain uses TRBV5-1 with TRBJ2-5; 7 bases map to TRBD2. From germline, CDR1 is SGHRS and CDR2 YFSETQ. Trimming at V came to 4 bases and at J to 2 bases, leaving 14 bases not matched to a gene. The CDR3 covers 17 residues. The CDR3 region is CASSRLTTGTTQETQYF. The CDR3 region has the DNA TGCGCCAGCAGCCGCCTAACGACCGGGACTACTCAAGAGACCCAGTACTTC.

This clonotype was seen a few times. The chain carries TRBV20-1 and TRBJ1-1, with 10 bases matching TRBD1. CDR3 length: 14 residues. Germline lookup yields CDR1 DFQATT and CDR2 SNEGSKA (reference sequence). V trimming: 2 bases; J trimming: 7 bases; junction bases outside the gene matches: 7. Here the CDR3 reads CSARRQGALDEAFF. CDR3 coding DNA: TGCAGTGCTAGAAGACAGGGGGCTTTGGATGAAGCTTTCTTT.

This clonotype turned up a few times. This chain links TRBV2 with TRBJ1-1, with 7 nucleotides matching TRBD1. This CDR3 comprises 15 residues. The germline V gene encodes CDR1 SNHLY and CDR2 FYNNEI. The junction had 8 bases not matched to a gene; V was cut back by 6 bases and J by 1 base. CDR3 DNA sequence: TGTGCCAGCAGACAACGACAGGGCCCGAACACTGAAGCTTTCTTT. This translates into CASRQRQGPNTEAFF.

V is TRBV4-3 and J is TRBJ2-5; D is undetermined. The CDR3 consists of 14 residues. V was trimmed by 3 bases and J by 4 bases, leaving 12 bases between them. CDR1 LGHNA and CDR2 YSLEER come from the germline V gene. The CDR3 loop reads CASSQRIHLETQYF. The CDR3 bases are TGCGCCAGCAGCCAGAGGATCCACCTAGAGACCCAGTACTTC.

In nucleotides, the CDR3 is TGTGCCACCAGTGATCCCCTGAGCTTAGTCAATGAGCAGTTCTTC. Translated, it gives CATSDPLSLVNEQFF. The chain links TRBV24-1 to TRBJ2-1; D ambiguous. The CDR3 is 15 residues long. Per germline, CDR1 KGHDR and CDR2 SFDVKD. Trimming cost V 3 bases and J 6 bases, with 14 bases left between them.

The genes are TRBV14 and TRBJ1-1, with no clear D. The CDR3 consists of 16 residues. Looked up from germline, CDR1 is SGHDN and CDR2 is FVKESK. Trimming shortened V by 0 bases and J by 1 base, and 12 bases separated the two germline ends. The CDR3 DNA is TGTGCCAGCAGCCAAGATAATTTATATGGGAACACTGAAGCTTTCTTT. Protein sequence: CASSQDNLYGNTEAFF.

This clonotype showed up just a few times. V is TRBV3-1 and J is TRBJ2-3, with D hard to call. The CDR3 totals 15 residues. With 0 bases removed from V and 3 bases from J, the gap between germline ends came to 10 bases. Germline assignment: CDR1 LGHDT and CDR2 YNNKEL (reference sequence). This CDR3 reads CASSQDPVGTDTQYF. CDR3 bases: TGTGCCAGCAGCCAAGACCCGGTGGGGACAGATACGCAGTATTTT.

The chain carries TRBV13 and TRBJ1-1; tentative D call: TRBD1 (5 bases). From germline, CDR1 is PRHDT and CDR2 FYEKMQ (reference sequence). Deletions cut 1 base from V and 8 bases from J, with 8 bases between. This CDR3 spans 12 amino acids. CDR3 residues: CASSLEAGEAFF. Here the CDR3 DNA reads TGTGCCAGCAGCTTAGAGGCAGGGGAAGCTTTCTTT. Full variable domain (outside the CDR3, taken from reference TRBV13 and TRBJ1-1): AAGVIQSPRHLIKEKRETATLKCYPIPRHDTVYWYQQGPGQDPQFLISFYEKMQSDKGSIPDRFSAQQFSDYHSELNMSSLELGDSALYFCASSLEAGEAFFGQGTRLTVV.

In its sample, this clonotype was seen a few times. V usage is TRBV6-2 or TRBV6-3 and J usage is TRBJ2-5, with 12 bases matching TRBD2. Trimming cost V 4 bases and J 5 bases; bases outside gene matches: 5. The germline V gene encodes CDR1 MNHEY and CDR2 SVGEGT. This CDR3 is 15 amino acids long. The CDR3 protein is CASSSGLAGWETQYF. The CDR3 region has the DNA TGTGCCAGCAGTTCTGGACTAGCGGGGTGGGAGACCCAGTACTTC.

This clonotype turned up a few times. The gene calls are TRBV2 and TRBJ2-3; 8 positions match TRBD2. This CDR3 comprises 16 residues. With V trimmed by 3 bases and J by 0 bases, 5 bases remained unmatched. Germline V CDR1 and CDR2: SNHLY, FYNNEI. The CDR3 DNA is TGTGCCAGCAGTGAGTCGGGGGGGCCCAGCACAGATACGCAGTATTTT. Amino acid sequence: CASSESGGPSTDTQYF.